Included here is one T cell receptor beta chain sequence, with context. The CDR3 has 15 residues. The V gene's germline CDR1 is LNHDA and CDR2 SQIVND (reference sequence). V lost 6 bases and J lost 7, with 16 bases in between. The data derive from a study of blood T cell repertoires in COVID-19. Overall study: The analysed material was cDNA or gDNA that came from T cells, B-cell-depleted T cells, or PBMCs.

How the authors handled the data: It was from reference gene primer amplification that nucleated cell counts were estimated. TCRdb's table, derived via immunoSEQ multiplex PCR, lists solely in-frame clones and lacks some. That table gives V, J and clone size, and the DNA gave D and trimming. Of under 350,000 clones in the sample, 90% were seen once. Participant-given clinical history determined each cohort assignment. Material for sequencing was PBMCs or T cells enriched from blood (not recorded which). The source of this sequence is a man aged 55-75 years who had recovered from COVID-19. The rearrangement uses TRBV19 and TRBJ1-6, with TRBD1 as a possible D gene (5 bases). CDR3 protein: CASSAIGQVNSPLHF. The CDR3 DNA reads TGTGCCAGTAGCGCCATCGGACAAGTCAATTCACCCCTCCACTTT.